This TCR beta chain was found in a study of shared clonotypes between healthy human individuals. The assay was immunoSEQ multiplex PCR, and TCRdb's table has in-frame clones only and misses some. Of just over 2,000,000 clones listed, roughly 95% are singletons. CD45RO-negative CD8 cells positively selected for CCR7 made up the naive population, which excluded terminally differentiated effector memory CD45RA+ cells. Sequenced material: naive CD8+ T cells sorted from blood. This receptor was identified in a man between 18 and 35 years old in good health.

The CDR3 DNA follows: TGTGCCAGCAGCGCTTACATGGACAGGGGAGGATCTTCACCCCTCCACTTT. Translation gives CASSAYMDRGGSSPLHF. The chain combines TRBV13 with TRBJ1-6; 9 bases match TRBD1. This CDR3 contains 17 residues. Trimming at V came to 5 bases and at J to 9 bases, leaving 14 bases not matched to a gene. The germline V gene has CDR1 PRHDT and CDR2 FYEKMQ (reference sequence).